A selection of T cell receptor beta chains follows, all from one sample in a study of spatial heterogeneity in lung cancer. TCRdb fed the 5' RACE reads into MiXCR, producing one record per CDR3 protein. The sample lists 39,000 or so distinct CDR3 sequences, around 3.3% occurring once. The starting material was normal lung tissue next to the tumor, obtained at surgery. Source of these receptors: a male donor with early-stage non-small cell lung cancer. Both conserved end residues are part of each CDR3. The order of the fields is J gene, D gene, V gene, clone size, CDR3 DNA, CDR3 protein. D genes are given only for firm matches. Clone size is not always given. Where it is, it says once, few, many or a class for expanded clones.

TRBJ1-5,-,TRBV10-2,many,TGCGCCAGTCGAGGGGAGGAACATCAGCCCCAGCATTTT,CASRGEEHQPQHF
TRBJ2-2,-,TRBV12-3/TRBV12-4,many,TGTGCCAGCTGCCTTGGCTTCGATAATACCGGGGAGCTGTTTTTT,CASCLGFDNTGELFF
TRBJ2-2,-,TRBV20-1,many,TGCAGTGCTTCCCAATCGAACACCGGGGAGCTGTTTTTT,CSASQSNTGELFF
TRBJ2-3,TRBD1,TRBV6-1,few,TGTGCCAGCAGTGCGCGACAGGGGAGCACAGATACGCAGTATTTT,CASSARQGSTDTQYF
TRBJ2-3,-,TRBV29-1,-,TGCAGCGTTGAAGGAGCCAGGGTGAGCACAGATACGCAGTATTTT,CSVEGARVSTDTQYF
TRBJ2-7,TRBD2,TRBV9,many,TGTGCCAGCAGCGTAGCTAGCGGGAGGCAGTACGAGCAGTACTTC,CASSVASGRQYEQYF
TRBJ1-5,-,TRBV7-2,many,TGTGCCAGCAGCCAGACCCAGAGTCAGCCCCAGCATTTT,CASSQTQSQPQHF
TRBJ2-1,TRBD1,TRBV20-1,many,TGCAGTGCTAGCCCCCGGGACAGGGGGCGCACTGAGCAGTTCTTC,CSASPRDRGRTEQFF
TRBJ1-3,-,TRBV7-9,many,TGTGCCAGCAGACCGGGGTCTGGAAACACCATATATTTT,CASRPGSGNTIYF
TRBJ1-1,-,TRBV29-1,many,TGCAGCGTTGAGGCAAATCTGGGTACTGAAGCTTTCTTT,CSVEANLGTEAFF
TRBJ2-7,-,TRBV7-2,few,TGTGCCAGCAGCCTGGGGACGGTCAACTACGAGCAGTACTTC,CASSLGTVNYEQYF
TRBJ2-3,TRBD2,TRBV24-1,many,TGTGCCACCAGTGACCGTGCTGGAGCGGGGGCTACAGATACGCAGTATTTT,CATSDRAGAGATDTQYF
TRBJ2-1,-,TRBV7-2,many,TGTGCCAGCTCACTCTCCACCGGGACCAACCCCGGGGAGCAGTTCTTC,CASSLSTGTNPGEQFF
TRBJ2-2,-,TRBV7-9,-,TGTGCCAGCAGCTTATGGCAGGGAGGTCGCGCCGGGGAGCTGTTTTTT,CASSLWQGGRAGELFF
TRBJ1-3,-,TRBV18,few,TGTGCCAGCTCACCGGCCACAGGGTCTGGAAACACCATATATTTT,CASSPATGSGNTIYF
TRBJ2-7,-,TRBV28,few,TGTGCCAGCAGTTTAAACGGACCCTACGAGCAGTACTTC,CASSLNGPYEQYF
TRBJ2-3,-,TRBV6-5,many,TGTGCCAGCAGTTACTCCGAGCGGGTAACAGATACGCAGTATTTT,CASSYSERVTDTQYF
TRBJ1-3,-,TRBV18,many,TGTGCCAGCTTAAAGACTGACTCTGGAAACACCATATATTTT,CASLKTDSGNTIYF
TRBJ1-2,-,TRBV12-3/TRBV12-4,many,TGTGCCAGCAGTTTATGGGGCAAGGGGGTCTACACCTTC,CASSLWGKGVYTF
TRBJ2-1,-,TRBV12-5,many,TGTGCTAGTGGTTTGGGGGATGAGCAGTTCTTC,CASGLGDEQFF
TRBJ1-1,-,TRBV20-1,many,TGCAGTGCTAGAACCTCGACAGGATCAGTGAACACTGAAGCTTTCTTT,CSARTSTGSVNTEAFF
TRBJ2-7,-,TRBV7-9,many,TGTGCCAGCAGCGTAATGGGGGAGCAGTACTTC,CASSVMGEQYF
TRBJ2-4,-,TRBV28,many,TGTGCCACCCAGACAGACCAACCACCTATTCAGTACTTC,CATQTDQPPIQYF
TRBJ1-1,TRBD1,TRBV12-3/TRBV12-4,many,TGTGCCAGCAGACTCGGGACAGGATTAATGAACACTGAAGCTTTCTTT,CASRLGTGLMNTEAFF
TRBJ1-2,-,TRBV28,many,TGTGCCAGCAGTTTACCAGGGGACGTTGGCTACACCTTC,CASSLPGDVGYTF
TRBJ1-4,TRBD1,TRBV28,many,TGTGCCAGCATGGACAGGGCAACTAATGAAAAACTGTTTTTT,CASMDRATNEKLFF
TRBJ1-1,-,TRBV20-1,many,TGCAGTGCTAGAGAGGTCCCGAGGGCAGCTTTCTTT,CSAREVPRAAFF
TRBJ1-2,-,TRBV7-9,few,TGTGCCAGCAGCCCCCTTGAGGGGAAACAGAGATATGGCTACACCTTC,CASSPLEGKQRYGYTF
TRBJ2-3,-,TRBV12-3/TRBV12-4,many,TGTGCCAGCAGTTCCGCTAGCGCCAGAGGGTTAGATACGCAGTATTTT,CASSSASARGLDTQYF
TRBJ2-7,-,TRBV28,many,TGTGCCAGCAGCCCGGACAGAACCTCCTACGAGCAGTACTTC,CASSPDRTSYEQYF
TRBJ2-5,-,TRBV3-1,-,TGTGCCAGCAGCCAAGACGAGGTTCAGACCCAGTACTTC,CASSQDEVQTQYF
TRBJ2-3,TRBD2,TRBV7-9,many,TGTGCCAGCCAAAGAATGGGTGTAGCGGGGGACACAGATACGCAGTATTTT,CASQRMGVAGDTDTQYF
TRBJ2-7,TRBD2,TRBV9,many,TGTGCCAGCAGCGCCCAGCGGGATGCCTACGAGCAGTACTTC,CASSAQRDAYEQYF
TRBJ2-3,-,TRBV12-3/TRBV12-4,many,TGTGCCAGCAGCACCCGGGACTTCCCACGAGATACGCAGTATTTT,CASSTRDFPRDTQYF
TRBJ2-7,TRBD1,TRBV5-4,many,TGTGCCAGCAGCTCGGACAGGGGATGGTCCTCCGAGCAGTACTTC,CASSSDRGWSSEQYF
TRBJ2-3,-,TRBV7-9,many,TGTGCCAGCAGCCGCCGACTAGAGACTAGCACAGATACGCAGTATTTT,CASSRRLETSTDTQYF
TRBJ2-3,-,TRBV29-1,few,TGCAGCGTTGTGAGGGACACAGATACGCAGTATTTT,CSVVRDTDTQYF
TRBJ1-2,-,TRBV2,many,TGTGTCGGCGGAGGGGACTATGGCTACACCTTC,CVGGGDYGYTF
TRBJ2-3,-,TRBV29-1,few,TGCAGCGTTGAAGATCTTGGGGACTCCAAAATCGCAGATACGCAGTATTTT,CSVEDLGDSKIADTQYF
TRBJ2-5,TRBD1,TRBV28,-,TGTGCCAGCAGTCCTCTGACAGGGATGGAGACCCAGTACTTC,CASSPLTGMETQYF
TRBJ2-1,-,TRBV2,few,TGTGCCAGCAGTGAAGATCGGGGGCGGTTCTTC,CASSEDRGRFF
TRBJ2-3,-,TRBV6-1,many,TGTGCCAGCAGACTCGAGGCCTTTGATACAGATACGCAGTATTTT,CASRLEAFDTDTQYF
TRBJ2-3,TRBD2,TRBV20-1,many,TGCAGTGCTAGGGCTGGCGGGGGGTCCACAGATACGCAGTATTTT,CSARAGGGSTDTQYF
TRBJ2-3,-,TRBV7-2,many,TGTGCCAGCAGCTTAGTCCAGGGGTCTGCAGATACGCAGTATTTT,CASSLVQGSADTQYF
TRBJ2-2,-,TRBV4-2,many,TGTGCCAGCAGCCAAGGGGCAGTCACCGGGGAGCTGTTTTTT,CASSQGAVTGELFF
TRBJ2-1,-,TRBV4-3,many,TGCGCCAGCAGCCAAGATCGATTCGGAAGGGATTTCTTC,CASSQDRFGRDFF
TRBJ2-4,-,TRBV28,many,TGTGCCAGCGCGCATAGGGGTGCGGGTGGCATTCAGTACTTC,CASAHRGAGGIQYF
TRBJ2-3,-,TRBV5-1,many,TGCGCCAGCAGCCGGCAGGGAGGCACAGATACGCAGTATTTT,CASSRQGGTDTQYF
TRBJ2-5,-,TRBV5-1,many,TGCGCCAGCAGCTTTGGGGATATCCAAGAGACCCAGTACTTC,CASSFGDIQETQYF
TRBJ2-3,TRBD1,TRBV27,many,TGTGCCAGCAGCCTTACAGGGGGCGCAGCAGATACGCAGTATTTT,CASSLTGGAADTQYF
TRBJ1-1,-,TRBV5-6,many,TGTGCCAGCAGCTTTAGACGCGGAACTGAAGCTTTCTTT,CASSFRRGTEAFF
TRBJ1-2,-,TRBV11-2,many,TGTGCCAGCAGCTTAGGCCGGGACTATGGCTACACCTTC,CASSLGRDYGYTF
TRBJ2-2,-,TRBV12-3/TRBV12-4,many,TGTGCCAGCAGTTTTTCCCGCGGGGTAGGGCCCGGGGAGCTGTTTTTT,CASSFSRGVGPGELFF
TRBJ2-3,TRBD2,TRBV28,many,TGTGCCAGCAGTCTCAGCGGGAGGCCAGATACGCAGTATTTT,CASSLSGRPDTQYF
TRBJ2-6,TRBD2,TRBV12-3/TRBV12-4,many,TGTGCCAGCAGGACGAAGCGGGGGGTAGGGGCCAACGTCCTGACTTTC,CASRTKRGVGANVLTF
TRBJ2-7,-,TRBV3-1,many,TGTGCCAGCAGCACCCATTACGAGCAGTACTTC,CASSTHYEQYF
TRBJ1-1,-,TRBV12-3/TRBV12-4,many,TGTGCCAGCAGTTCCGACGCCACTGAAGCTTTCTTT,CASSSDATEAFF
TRBJ1-5,-,TRBV27,many,TGTGCCAGCAGTTTAGGGCCGAATAGCAATCAGCCCCAGCATTTT,CASSLGPNSNQPQHF
TRBJ1-5,-,TRBV6-4,many,TGTGCCAGCAGTGTCCAGGCATCACAGCCCCAGCATTTT,CASSVQASQPQHF